This record covers a single TCR beta chain. Other DNA variants within this sample encode the same CDR3. This sample was included in a study of blood T cell repertoires in COVID-19. This table comes from immunoSEQ multiplex PCR, and its TCRdb copy is limited to in-frame clones, with some not included. The repertoire has about 180,000 clones, roughly 81% of them found once; the top ten carry 12%. Enrollment of patients from Seattle took place during active infection, with longitudinal follow-up. Input material: peripheral blood. This clonotype was sampled from an elderly woman with COVID-19, enrolled during active disease.

CDR3 DNA: TGCGCCAGCAGCTCGGGACAGGGCGATTCACCCCTCCACTTT. Protein: CASSSGQGDSPLHF. The gene calls are TRBV5-1 and TRBJ1-6, with TRBD1 matching 9 bases. This CDR3 contains 14 residues. Trimming took 3 bases from V and 8 from J; bases not matched to a gene: 3. Germline V gives CDR1 SGHRS, CDR2 YFSETQ.